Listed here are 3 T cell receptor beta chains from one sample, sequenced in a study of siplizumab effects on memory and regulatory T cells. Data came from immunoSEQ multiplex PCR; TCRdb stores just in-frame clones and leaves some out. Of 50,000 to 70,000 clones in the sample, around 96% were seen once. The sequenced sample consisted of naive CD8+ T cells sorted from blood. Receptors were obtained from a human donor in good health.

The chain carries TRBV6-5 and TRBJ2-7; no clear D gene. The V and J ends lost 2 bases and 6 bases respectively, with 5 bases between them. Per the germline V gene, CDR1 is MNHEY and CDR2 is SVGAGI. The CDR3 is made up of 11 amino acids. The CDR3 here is CASSYKSEQYF. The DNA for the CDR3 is TGTGCCAGCAGTTACAAGAGCGAGCAGTACTTC.

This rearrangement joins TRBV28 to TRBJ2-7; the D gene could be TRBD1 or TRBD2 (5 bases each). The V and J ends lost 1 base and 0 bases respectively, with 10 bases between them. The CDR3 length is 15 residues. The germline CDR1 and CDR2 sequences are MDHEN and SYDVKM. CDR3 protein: CASSLLGTLSYEQYF. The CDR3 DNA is TGTGCCAGCAGTTTATTAGGGACCCTCTCCTACGAGCAGTACTTC. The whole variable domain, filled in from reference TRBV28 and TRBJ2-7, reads DVKVTQSSRYLVKRTGEKVFLECVQDMDHENMFWYRQDPGLGLRLIYFSYDVKMKEKGDIPEGYSVSREKKERFSLILESASTNQTSMYLCASSLLGTLSYEQYFGPGTRLTVT.

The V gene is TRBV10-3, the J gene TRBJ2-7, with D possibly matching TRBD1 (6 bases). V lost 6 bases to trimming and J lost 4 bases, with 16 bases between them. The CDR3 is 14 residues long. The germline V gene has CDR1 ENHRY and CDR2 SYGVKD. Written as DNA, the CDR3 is TGTGCCATCAGCACTCAGGGGATCGCATACGAGCAGTACTTC. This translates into CAISTQGIAYEQYF.